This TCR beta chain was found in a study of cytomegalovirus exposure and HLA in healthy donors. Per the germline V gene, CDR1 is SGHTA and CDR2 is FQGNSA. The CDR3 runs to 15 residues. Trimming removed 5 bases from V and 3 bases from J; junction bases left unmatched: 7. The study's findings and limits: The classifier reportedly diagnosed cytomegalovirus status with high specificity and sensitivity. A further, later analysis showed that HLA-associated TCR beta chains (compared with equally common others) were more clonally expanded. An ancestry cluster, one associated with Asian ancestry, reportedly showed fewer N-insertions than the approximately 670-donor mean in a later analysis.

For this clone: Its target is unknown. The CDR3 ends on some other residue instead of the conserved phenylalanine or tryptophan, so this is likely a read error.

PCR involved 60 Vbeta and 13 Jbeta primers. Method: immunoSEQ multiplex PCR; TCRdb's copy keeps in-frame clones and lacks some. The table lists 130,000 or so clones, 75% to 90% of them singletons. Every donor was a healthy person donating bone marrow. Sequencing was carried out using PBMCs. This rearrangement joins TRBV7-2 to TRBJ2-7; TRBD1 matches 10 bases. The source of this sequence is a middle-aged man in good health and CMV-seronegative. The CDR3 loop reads CASSMTGGLYYEQYL. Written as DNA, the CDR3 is TGTGCCAGCAGCATGACAGGGGGCTTGTACTACGAGCAGTACCTC.